These 14 T cell receptor beta chains came from one sample sequenced in a study of CD8 T cells in ankylosing spondylitis (dated by TCRdb to 2017 to 2019). Library method: 5' RACE. Sequencing took place on an Illumina HiSeq 2500. TCRdb reworked the public reads: Q25 trimming with fastp, MiXCR clone assembly, productive beta chains retained. Here each entry gathers all rows of one CDR3 protein and keeps the most common genes and DNA. The sample table records 200,000 to 300,000 distinct CDR3 sequences; 7.5% to 9% of these occur just once. Of the sample, about 6.8% falls within the top ten clones. Input material: blood, either unsorted or a sorted T cell fraction (not recorded which). These receptors originate from a male donor with ankylosing spondylitis or in good health (not recorded which).

A few counts support this clonotype. The DNA of the CDR3 is TGCGCCAGCAGCCAAGATGGCGGGGACCAGCCCCAGCATTTT. Translated, it gives CASSQDGGDQPQHF. This chain joins TRBV4-3 and TRBJ1-5; tentative D call: TRBD1 (5 bases). This CDR3 comprises 14 residues. Germline loops: CDR1 LGHNA, CDR2 YSLEER. V dropped 0 bases and J dropped 7 bases, with 10 bases sitting between them.

Note on this clonotype: One junction end does not reproduce the germline sequence, and a read error may be involved. This chain links TRBV7-9 with TRBJ1-1, with 7 bases fitting TRBD1. CDR3 length: 14 amino acids. Germline V gene data show CDR1 as SEHNR and CDR2 as FQNEAQ (reference sequence). CDR3 coding DNA: TGTGCCATCAGCTTTCAGGGGGTTAACACTGAAGCTTTCTTT. As protein: CAISFQGVNTEAFF.

This clonotype was detected only a few times. The V gene is TRBV4-3, the J gene TRBJ2-2; weak D call: TRBD2 (6 bases). Germline V lookup: CDR1 LGHNA, CDR2 YSLEER. V lost 3 bases and J lost 5, with 19 bases in between. The CDR3 is 17 amino acids. CDR3 amino acids: CASSQSPSGDYTGELFF. The CDR3 DNA reads TGCGCCAGCAGCCAGAGCCCCTCGGGAGACTATACCGGGGAGCTGTTTTTT.

This clonotype showed up just a few times. The DNA is omitted, as the CDR3 cannot be located on it reliably, and the CDR3 follows TCRdb's listing. This chain connects TRBV7-5 to TRBJ1-6. TRBV7-5 is a listed pseudogene. The CDR3 is 17 residues long, counting both termini. CDR3 residues: CISVPEAEALFNSPLHF.

This clonotype occurred many times. The CDR3: CASSRARETQYF. DNA for the CDR3: TGCGCCAGCAGCAGGGCCCGGGAGACCCAGTACTTC. The chain has TRBV5-1 and TRBJ2-5; D gene uncertain. The CDR3 spans 12 residues. The V and J ends lost 4 bases and 5 bases respectively, with 9 bases between them. Germline V gene data show CDR1 as SGHRS and CDR2 as YFSETQ.

This clonotype was picked up many times. The rearrangement links TRBV20-1 to TRBJ2-7; no firm D call. The CDR3 runs 12 residues. CDR1 DFQATT and CDR2 SNEGSKA come from the germline V gene (reference sequence). The germline V and J ends were trimmed by 0 bases and 3 bases, with 6 bases remaining between them. The CDR3 DNA reads TGCAGTGCTAGAGATCATGACTACGAGCAGTACTTC. Translation: CSARDHDYEQYF.

This clonotype appeared many times. This chain uses TRBV20-1 with TRBJ1-2; maybe TRBD1 (5 bases). The CDR3 consists of 12 residues. V was shortened by 6 bases and J by 3 bases, with 11 bases between the two germline ends. CDR1 and CDR2 from the germline V gene are DFQATT and SNEGSKA (reference sequence). The CDR3 is CSASRGDYGYTF. In nucleotides, the CDR3 is TGCAGTGCCAGCCGGGGGGACTATGGCTACACCTTC.

There are many counts of this clonotype. This sequence joins TRBV7-9 and TRBJ1-6, with 7 bases lining up with TRBD1. CDR1 is SEHNR and CDR2 is FQNEAQ in the germline V gene (reference sequence). The CDR3 extends over 15 amino acids. Trimming took 5 bases from V and 12 from J; bases not matched to a gene: 13. The CDR3 DNA follows: TGTGCCAGCAGCCTATCCGGGACAGTGAGTTTACCCCTCCACTTT. The encoded protein is CASSLSGTVSLPLHF.

This clonotype has at least ten counts. The chain has TRBV12-3 or TRBV12-4 and TRBJ1-3; a possible D gene is TRBD1 (5 bases). Trimming removed 6 bases at V and 0 bases at J, with 9 bases between. The CDR3 length is 14 residues. CDR3 nucleotides: TGTGCCAGCAGACCTCAGGGCTCTGGAAACACCATATATTTT. Translating it yields CASRPQGSGNTIYF.

This clonotype was counted ten times or more. The chain employs TRBV12-3 or TRBV12-4 and TRBJ2-7, with 7 bases lining up with TRBD1. J gave up 3 bases and V 6 bases, and 5 bases lay outside the gene matches. The CDR3 covers 13 residues. CDR3 amino acids: CASSLTGFYEQYF. Written as DNA, the CDR3 is TGTGCCAGCAGCCTGACAGGGTTCTACGAGCAGTACTTC.

CDR3 loop: CASSLGSGSEKLFF. CDR3 sequence (DNA): TGTGCCAGCAGCTTAGGGTCAGGGAGTGAAAAACTGTTTTTT. V is TRBV7-2 and J is TRBJ1-4; TRBD1 is a possible D gene (5 bases). Germline-derived CDR1 and CDR2 are SGHTA and FQGNSA. V lost 1 base to trimming and J lost 7 bases, with 10 bases between them. This CDR3 spans 14 amino acids. Full variable domain (rest looked up from reference TRBV7-2 and TRBJ1-4): GAGVSQSPSNKVTEKGKDVELRCDPISGHTALYWYRQSLGQGLEFLIYFQGNSAPDKSGLPSDRFSAERTGGSVSTLTIQRTQQEDSAVYLCASSLGSGSEKLFFGSGTQLSVL.

This clonotype was recorded at least ten times. This chain links TRBV20-1 with TRBJ2-5; D gene ambiguous. The CDR3 has 12 residues. Trimming removed 4 bases from V and 5 bases from J, with 11 bases in between. Germline V gene sequence: CDR1 DFQATT, CDR2 SNEGSKA (reference sequence). The CDR3 bases are TGCAGTGCTACCGGTCCCCCGGAGACCCAGTACTTC. Translated: CSATGPPETQYF.

This clonotype occurred a few times. Here the CDR3 DNA reads TGCAGCGTTGAGGTAGCGGGAGAGAATTACAATGAGCAGTTCTTC. This sequence encodes CSVEVAGENYNEQFF. The chain is built from TRBV29-1 and TRBJ2-1, with TRBD2 identical over 9 bases. Germline V gene data show CDR1 as SQVTM and CDR2 as ANQGSEA. The CDR3 runs to 15 residues. J gave up 4 bases and V 3 bases, and 7 bases lay outside the gene matches.

This clonotype has ten or more counts. This chain links TRBV27 with TRBJ2-2, with 9 bases lining up with TRBD1. From germline, CDR1 is MNHEY and CDR2 SMNVEV (reference sequence). V was pared by 8 bases and J by 8 bases, with 15 bases of the junction left unmatched. CDR3 length equals 16 residues. The CDR3 loop is CASQKGDRVIIGELFF. As DNA, the CDR3 is TGTGCCAGCCAGAAAGGGGACAGGGTTATTATAGGGGAGCTGTTTTTT.